Sequencing of this T cell receptor (beta chain) was carried out in a study of cytomegalovirus exposure and HLA in healthy donors (dated by TCRdb to 2015 to 2018). For the study in its entirety: According to a later analysis, one platform produced both the 120 validation repertoires and the 666 repertoires of the first cohort. The study combined high-throughput TCR immunosequencing, statistical association of individual TCRs with disease status, and machine learning to predict cytomegalovirus infection status. In addition to the first cohort of hundreds of subjects, a separate validation cohort of 100 to 150 different subjects was used. The aim of the study was to test whether cataloging public T cell receptors could identify signatures of past pathogen exposure.

The donors belonged to the validation cohort of around 110 subjects, which was separate from the approximately 660-subject first cohort. Reading the germline V gene gives CDR1 SGHRS and CDR2 YFSETQ. Including cysteine and phenylalanine, the CDR3 has 14 amino acids. Of the read, only the CDR3 DNA is kept; its 42 bases are in frame from base 1. A distance of 13 bases separates the germline ends of V and J, which lose 4 bases and 3 bases respectively. As concerns this clone: The antigen this receptor binds is unknown. No clone much larger than this one lies a single base away; base qualities are absent.

The study at large found these results: A total of 164 TCR beta chains were listed by the study as associated with cytomegalovirus. Most TCR sequences were observed very rarely across donors, whereas some public TCRs were present in many individuals. The authors suggested that the approach could potentially be generalized to other disease states and immunological phenotypes. Three of the identified cytomegalovirus-associated TCR beta chains were confirmed in vitro to be specific for cytomegalovirus antigens. A later analysis found that TCRs clustered in the first cohort also tended to co-occur in the roughly 120 validation repertoires, with 94% of cluster scores above 0. The validation cohort had no HLA typing available for a later analysis, so co-occurrence within that cohort was assessed over all 130 or so repertoires. Cytomegalovirus status was reported to be diagnosed by the classifier with high specificity and sensitivity in both the original and validation cohorts.

The library was built by means of the immunoSEQ multiplex PCR assay. As for the authors' bioinformatics: A statistical classification framework was built to diagnose cytomegalovirus status from the catalog of TCR beta chain sequences. TCRdb provides this immuneACCESS table in a form limited to in-frame rearrangements. Some clones are lacking; in checked studies, under half of them reflect an unresolved V gene, and why the rest are absent is not known. V, J and clone size are taken as reported in that table, and D and trimming were inferred from the DNA itself. The sample includes about 250,000 clones, with about 90% observed a single time. The ten biggest clones cover 12% of the sample.

The sample was PBMCs. This clonotype was sampled from a man aged 18 to 29 in good health and CMV-seropositive. The chain is assembled from TRBV5-1 and TRBJ2-5; D gene: possibly TRBD2, on 5 matching bases. The CDR3: CASSQLREEETQYF. The nucleotide sequence reads TGCGCCAGCAGCCAACTACGGGAAGAAGAGACCCAGTACTTC.